The 15 T cell receptor beta chains below come from one sample, sequenced in a study of cytomegalovirus exposure and HLA in healthy donors. The PCR was carried out with 60 Vbeta primers and 13 Jbeta primers. Repertoires were generated with immunoSEQ multiplex PCR, while TCRdb's copy carries only in-frame clones and drops some. The repertoire holds some 150,000 clones, with about three quarters as singletons. What was sequenced was PBMCs. All receptors come from a male donor in good health and CMV-seronegative.

V usage is TRBV7-9 and J usage is TRBJ2-1; 13 bases map to TRBD2. The CDR3 is 18 amino acids. Per the germline V gene, CDR1 is SEHNR and CDR2 is FQNEAQ (reference sequence). The junction had 8 bases not matched to a gene; V was cut back by 5 bases and J by 1 base. The CDR3 here is CASSQGLAGRKSYNEQFF. CDR3 in DNA: TGTGCCAGCAGCCAGGGACTAGCGGGACGAAAGTCCTACAATGAGCAGTTCTTC.

The rearrangement links TRBV7-9 to TRBJ1-2; D gene unclear. Germline CDR1 reads SEHNR; CDR2 reads FQNEAQ (reference sequence). Trimming shortened V by 1 base and J by 8 bases, and 8 bases separated the two germline ends. The CDR3 totals 12 residues. The chain's CDR3 is CASSLVNSGYTF. In nucleotides, the CDR3 is TGTGCCAGCAGCTTAGTCAACAGCGGCTACACCTTC.

The J gene is TRBJ2-1, the V gene TRBV9; 13 nucleotides align to TRBD2. V shed 3 bases, J shed 9 bases, and the junction held 12 bases outside the gene matches. The germline gives CDR1 SGDLS, CDR2 YYNGEE. The CDR3 length is 17 residues. The CDR3 spells CASSAFSGTSGATEQFF. In DNA, the CDR3 is TGTGCCAGCAGCGCCTTCTCCGGGACTAGCGGGGCTACTGAGCAGTTCTTC.

Only one count was recorded for this clone. The chain uses TRBV7-2 and TRBJ1-5, with a possible D match to TRBD1 (5 bases). V was cut by 3 bases and J by 7 bases, with 10 bases left in between. This CDR3 spans 13 amino acids. CDR1 and CDR2 from the germline V gene are SGHTA and FQGNSA. The CDR3 loop reads CASSLAGPQPQHF. CDR3 sequence (DNA): TGTGCCAGCAGCTTGGCAGGGCCACAGCCCCAGCATTTT.

As concerns this clone: A read error may account for a junction end that differs from germline. The same CDR3 also results from other DNA sequences found in this sample. The chain combines TRBV7-6 with TRBJ2-3; 7 bases agree with TRBD1. The CDR3 is 13 residues long. Germline V gene lookup returns CDR1 SGHVS and CDR2 FNYEAQ. Written as DNA, the CDR3 is TGTGCTAGCAGCCAAGACAGGGTGGATACGCAGTATTTT. It encodes CASSQDRVDTQYF.

CDR3 nucleotide sequence: TGTGCCTGGAGTGTACGGTATGGCTACACCTTC. Protein sequence: CAWSVRYGYTF. The chain uses TRBV30 and TRBJ1-2; no firm D call. This CDR3 region has 11 residues. With 0 bases removed from V and 5 bases from J, the gap between germline ends came to 4 bases. Looked up from germline, CDR1 is GTSNPN and CDR2 is SVGIG (reference sequence).

The rearrangement links TRBV19 to TRBJ2-2, with TRBD1 matching over 8 bases. Germline CDR1 is LNHDA and CDR2 is SQIVND (reference sequence). After removal of 0 bases from V and 3 bases from J, the junction contained 3 bases not matched to a gene. CDR3 length: 16 amino acids. The CDR3 loop reads CASSIDRGQDTGELFF. CDR3 DNA: TGTGCCAGTAGTATAGATCGGGGACAGGACACCGGGGAGCTGTTTTTT.

This clone has a handful of counts. This same CDR3 is encoded by further DNA sequences in the sample. The chain has TRBV7-2 and TRBJ1-1; D is undetermined. V was trimmed by 2 bases and J by 4 bases, leaving 8 bases between them. Germline V gene sequence: CDR1 SGHTA, CDR2 FQGNSA. The CDR3 has 13 amino acids. The CDR3 sequence: CASSLLSPTEAFF. The CDR3 DNA is TGTGCCAGCAGCTTACTTTCCCCCACTGAAGCTTTCTTT.

V gene TRBV7-2 combines with J gene TRBJ2-3; the match to TRBD1 covers 7 bases. Germline trimming cut 6 bases from V and 0 bases from J; bases unmatched to any gene: 9. The CDR3 is 16 residues long. CDR1 is SGHTA, CDR2 FQGNSA, per germline. The chain's CDR3 is CASSLNRDSSTDTQYF. Written as DNA, the CDR3 is TGTGCCAGCAGTCTTAACCGGGACAGCAGCACAGATACGCAGTATTTT.

V is TRBV11-2 and J is TRBJ2-7, with 10 bases identical to TRBD1. Trimming removed 3 bases from V and 5 bases from J; junction bases left unmatched: 4. In germline, CDR1 is SGHAT, CDR2 FQNNGV. The length of the CDR3 is 14 residues. The CDR3 loop is CASSFDRGRDEQYF. CDR3 nucleotide sequence: TGTGCCAGCAGCTTCGACAGGGGGCGCGACGAGCAGTACTTC.

This clone was counted a single time. The V and J genes are TRBV19 and TRBJ2-5; 7 bases align to TRBD1. TRBJ2-7 matches the DNA end more closely, so the J call is doubtful. The CDR3 covers 13 residues. The germline gives CDR1 LNHDA, CDR2 SQIVND (reference sequence). DNA for the CDR3: TGTGCCAGTGGACAGGCCAGTTCCTACGAGCAGTACTTC. It translates to CASGQASSYEQYF.

This clone showed up just once. The rearrangement joins TRBV7-9 to TRBJ1-5; weak D call: TRBD1 (5 bases). Germline values: CDR1 SEHNR, CDR2 FQNEAQ (reference sequence). CDR3 length: 14 amino acids. V lost 7 bases and J lost 0, with 10 bases in between. CDR3 nucleotide sequence: TGTGCCAGCATCGACAGTTATAGCAATCAGCCCCAGCATTTT. It encodes CASIDSYSNQPQHF.

The CDR3 here is CASSSGTVSYEQYF. The CDR3 DNA reads TGTGCCAGCAGTTCCGGGACAGTCTCCTACGAGCAGTACTTC. This chain links TRBV5-5 with TRBJ2-7; 7 nucleotides align to TRBD1. CDR1 and CDR2 from the germline V gene are SGHKS and YYEKEE (reference sequence). After removal of 5 bases from V and 0 bases from J, the junction contained 5 bases not matched to a gene. The CDR3 has 14 residues.

The chain is built from TRBV6-5 and TRBJ2-7; 10 bases are shared with TRBD2. J was trimmed by 6 bases and V by 5 bases; bases with no gene match: 10. This CDR3 has 15 residues. CDR1 and CDR2 (germline): MNHEY, SVGAGI. The CDR3 DNA reads as TGTGCCAGCAGTAAACGGACTAGCGGTAGCCTCGAGCAGTACTTC. Amino acid sequence: CASSKRTSGSLEQYF.

This rearrangement joins TRBV28 to TRBJ2-1; D unresolved. The CDR3 runs 16 residues. Deletions cut 0 bases from V and 0 bases from J, with 9 bases between. CDR1 is MDHEN and CDR2 is SYDVKM in the germline V gene. CDR3: CASSLWEPPSYNEQFF. The DNA of the CDR3 is TGTGCCAGCAGTTTATGGGAGCCTCCCTCCTACAATGAGCAGTTCTTC.